This TCR beta chain stems from a study of blood T cells in healthy people across ages. Study conclusions and caveats: Older age went with lower TCR beta diversity per million T cells, in a roughly linear way.

Points on this clonotype: The antigen is undetermined.

Donors ranged from about 6 to 90 years old and were healthy Caucasians in Russia. Every sample had a minimum of 7 million PBMCs isolated. This CDR3 contains 16 residues. V dropped 6 bases and J dropped 3 bases, with 18 bases sitting between them. The authors ran a second PCR of roughly 7 to 11 cycles using a sample-barcoded 5' primer and a J-beta primer mix. Each cDNA molecule carried a tag from a template-switch adaptor that contained 12 random nucleotides. Using its own MiXCR run on the 5' RACE reads, TCRdb lists one record per CDR3 protein. Of about 670,000 distinct CDR3 sequences in the sample, 40% to 65% were seen once.

This TCR was recovered from a woman over 75 in good health. The chain employs TRBV12-3 or TRBV12-4 and TRBJ1-5; D might be TRBD1 (6 bases). Sequenced material: blood. The CDR3 region is CASSPPATGYNQPQHF. The CDR3 DNA sequence: TGTGCCAGCAGCCCTCCCGCGACAGGATACAATCAGCCCCAGCATTTT.